This T cell receptor (beta chain) was identified during a study of TIL therapy for anti-PD-1-resistant metastatic lung cancer. Study-level background: Tumor harvest preceded PD-1/PD-L1 blockade, followed by nivolumab treatment. Study-level results: Patients were highly selected, enriched for treatment-naive, never-smoker and oncogene-addicted cases.

Sequencing used immunoSEQ v3. Survey-level samples got 1.5 million to 2.5 million read pairs; deep-level samples got roughly 4.5-6 million. Sequencing used immunoSEQ multiplex PCR; TCRdb keeps in-frame clones, though not all of them. This repertoire shows approximately 53,000 clones, approximately 79% found once; its top ten account for roughly 5%. The time point: pre-treatment sample, taken before nivolumab and TIL therapy. V lost 0 bases and J lost 6; bases outside the gene matches: 4. Germline V gene data show CDR1 as LNHDA and CDR2 as SQIVND (reference sequence). The CDR3 runs to 14 residues. A word on this clone: What it recognizes is unknown.

This TCR was recovered from a woman between 30 and 80 years old with non-small cell lung cancer. Specimen: blood, collected at baseline. The rearrangement uses TRBV19 and TRBJ1-2; 7 bases match TRBD1. CDR3 in DNA: TGTGCCAGTAGTATAGATGCAGGGGGAAATGGCTACACCTTC. Translated, it gives CASSIDAGGNGYTF.